These 25 T cell receptor beta chains were sequenced from one sample in a study of T-cell memory formation after mild COVID-19. TCRdb processed the 5' RACE reads anew with MiXCR; each CDR3 protein has one entry. The sample gives 400,000 to 500,000 distinct CDR3 sequences, more than 15% of which show up once; roughly 21% is in the top ten. The sequenced sample consisted of PBMCs or a T cell subset sorted from them (not recorded which). The receptors originated from a young man who had mild COVID-19 (a few samples of this study predate the infection). Cell type and time point are not known.

This clonotype was picked up a small number of times. CDR3 nucleotide sequence: TGCGCCAGCAGCACCCGACGGGACAGGTTAGATGGAGCTTTCTTT. It yields the protein CASSTRRDRLDGAFF. The chain couples TRBV5-1 to TRBJ1-1; 8 nucleotides match TRBD1. The CDR3 has 15 amino acids. The V gene end was trimmed by 4 bases and the J gene end by 10 bases; junction bases not matched to a gene: 15. CDR1 SGHRS and CDR2 YFSETQ come from the germline V gene.

This clonotype was detected a few times. The V call is TRBV5-1, the J call TRBJ1-3; 8 bases fit TRBD1. Trimming cost V 1 base and J 4 bases; bases outside gene matches: 1. Per germline, CDR1 SGHRS and CDR2 YFSETQ. The CDR3 sequence is 14 residues long. The CDR3 DNA follows: TGCGCCAGCAGCTTGACAGGGGGAGGAAACACCATATATTTT. Translating gives CASSLTGGGNTIYF.

The genes are TRBV19 and TRBJ1-2; D might be TRBD1 (5 bases). V lost 7 bases and J 3 bases, leaving 18 bases between the germline ends. This CDR3 contains 15 residues. Germline V gene sequence: CDR1 LNHDA, CDR2 SQIVND (reference sequence). For the CDR3, the DNA is TGTGCCAGTACCAAGGGGAGTGGAGAGTACTATGGCTACACCTTC. This sequence encodes CASTKGSGEYYGYTF.

This chain links TRBV20-1 with TRBJ1-5; 9 nucleotides align to TRBD1. From germline, CDR1 is DFQATT and CDR2 SNEGSKA (reference sequence). CDR3 length: 17 amino acids. J lost 6 bases, V lost 0 bases, and 12 bases had no gene match. For the CDR3, the DNA is TGCAGTGCTAGAGACCCGGTTCAAGGGACAGGGATTCAGCCCCAGCATTTT. As protein: CSARDPVQGTGIQPQHF.

This clonotype was detected a few times. The chain combines TRBV19 with TRBJ1-2; D ambiguous. V lost 0 bases, J lost 8 bases, and 7 bases lay in between. Per the germline V gene, CDR1 is LNHDA and CDR2 is SQIVND (reference sequence). The CDR3 covers 12 residues. The CDR3 sequence: CASSIESRGYTF. In nucleotides, the CDR3 is TGTGCCAGTAGTATAGAATCACGGGGCTACACCTTC.

This chain uses TRBV12-3 or TRBV12-4 with TRBJ2-3, with TRBD2 matching 7 bases. The CDR3 has 16 residues. Unmatched junction bases numbered 9, after V lost 1 base and J lost 5 bases. CDR3 loop: CASSLDPGGWGDTQYF. The CDR3, as DNA: TGTGCCAGCAGTTTAGACCCCGGGGGGTGGGGAGATACGCAGTATTTT.

This chain uses TRBV4-1 with TRBJ2-1, with D possibly being TRBD2 (6 bases). The CDR3 totals 14 residues. V lost 4 bases and J lost 7, with 14 bases in between. Germline V gives CDR1 MGHRA, CDR2 YSYEKL. Here the CDR3 reads CASSPLRGLNEQFF. For the CDR3, the DNA is TGCGCCAGCAGCCCCCTCCGGGGGTTGAATGAGCAGTTCTTC.

A few counts support this clonotype. The chain couples TRBV7-9 to TRBJ2-1, with 11 bases lining up with TRBD1. This CDR3 contains 18 residues. V dropped 4 bases and J dropped 8; count of bases not matched to a gene: 16. Germline CDR1 reads SEHNR; CDR2 reads FQNEAQ (reference sequence). The CDR3 DNA follows: TGTGCCAGCAGCTCCCCTGGGGACCGGGACAGGGGGATATATGAGCAGTTCTTC. As protein: CASSSPGDRDRGIYEQFF. The full variable domain, in which reference TRBV7-9 and TRBJ2-1 provide the parts outside the CDR3, is DTGVSQNPRHKITKRGQNVTFRCDPISEHNRLYWYRQTLGQGPEFLTYFQNEAQLEKSRLLSDRFSAERPKGSFSTLEIQRTEQGDSAMYLCASSSPGDRDRGIYEQFFGPGTRLTVL.

Ten or more counts support this clonotype. The rearrangement links TRBV4-1 to TRBJ2-3; D is possibly TRBD1 (6 bases). Germline V lookup: CDR1 MGHRA, CDR2 YSYEKL. CDR3 length equals 12 residues. The V gene lost 3 bases and the J gene lost 10 bases, with 11 bases spanning the gap. The CDR3 DNA sequence: TGCGCCAGCAGCCACGACCAGGGGCCGCAGTATTTT. Translated: CASSHDQGPQYF.

This clonotype has just a few counts. The V gene is TRBV3-1, the J gene TRBJ2-1; TRBD1 aligns across 8 bases. The trim removed 3 bases at V and 6 bases at J, leaving 7 bases unmatched. Germline V gene sequence: CDR1 LGHDT, CDR2 YNNKEL (reference sequence). CDR3 size: 15 residues. The CDR3 bases are TGTGCCAGCAGCCAGAGGACAGGGATTCTCAATGAGCAGTTCTTC. Its protein product is CASSQRTGILNEQFF.

This clonotype has just a few counts. The chain is built from TRBV5-1 and TRBJ2-5; 10 bases match TRBD2. This CDR3 has 14 residues. Looked up from germline, CDR1 is SGHRS and CDR2 is YFSETQ. V shed 4 bases and J 4 bases; nucleotides not matched to a gene: 4. CDR3 amino acids: CASSATSGSETQYF. The CDR3, as DNA: TGCGCCAGCAGCGCGACTAGCGGGTCAGAGACCCAGTACTTC.

This chain links TRBV10-2 with TRBJ2-1; perhaps TRBD2 as D (6 bases). The germline V and J ends were trimmed by 4 bases and 6 bases, with 7 bases remaining between them. There are 12 residues in the CDR3. Germline CDR1 and CDR2: WSHSY and SAAADI. The CDR3 region is CASSGLVNEQFF. The CDR3 nucleotides read TGCGCCAGCAGTGGACTAGTCAATGAGCAGTTCTTC.

This clonotype has more than one count but fewer than ten. The chain recombines TRBV28 with TRBJ1-6, with 8 bases identical to TRBD1. V lost 1 base to trimming and J lost 7 bases; unmatched junction nucleotides: 9. Germline values: CDR1 MDHEN, CDR2 SYDVKM. This CDR3 is built from 17 residues. CDR3 DNA sequence: TGTGCCAGCAGTTTATTCTTGCGGGACAGGAGAAATTCACCCCTCCACTTT. The encoded protein is CASSLFLRDRRNSPLHF.

J is TRBJ1-4 and V is TRBV5-1; 8 nucleotides agree with TRBD1. The CDR3 consists of 14 residues. V trimming: 6 bases; J trimming: 8 bases; junction bases outside the gene matches: 9. Germline values: CDR1 SGHRS, CDR2 YFSETQ. CDR3 protein: CASNHGTGGEKLFF. Written as DNA, the CDR3 is TGCGCCAGCAACCACGGGACAGGAGGAGAAAAACTGTTTTTT. The full variable domain, completed using reference TRBV5-1 and TRBJ1-4, is KAGVTQTPRYLIKTRGQQVTLSCSPISGHRSVSWYQQTPGQGLQFLFEYFSETQRNKGNFPGRFSGRQFSNSRSEMNVSTLELGDSALYLCASNHGTGGEKLFFGSGTQLSVL.

CDR3 in amino acids: CASSLDPVHEQYF. In nucleotides, the CDR3 is TGTGCCAGCAGCTTAGATCCGGTACACGAGCAGTACTTC. J is TRBJ2-7 and V is TRBV7-9; D is uncertain. Trimming stripped 1 base from V and 5 bases from J, with 9 bases between. CDR1 is SEHNR and CDR2 is FQNEAQ in the germline V gene (reference sequence). CDR3 length equals 13 residues. Complete variable domain (other parts from reference TRBV7-9 and TRBJ2-7): DTGVSQNPRHKITKRGQNVTFRCDPISEHNRLYWYRQTLGQGPEFLTYFQNEAQLEKSRLLSDRFSAERPKGSFSTLEIQRTEQGDSAMYLCASSLDPVHEQYFGPGTRLTVT.

V and J are TRBV7-2 and TRBJ2-2; D gene ambiguous. Germline-derived CDR1 and CDR2 are SGHTA and FQGNSA. The CDR3 extends over 15 amino acids. V lost 1 base and J 6 bases, leaving 12 bases between the germline ends. CDR3 protein: CASSLGPQYPGELFF. CDR3 coding DNA: TGTGCCAGCAGCTTAGGTCCCCAGTACCCCGGGGAGCTGTTTTTT.

This clonotype was picked up a small number of times. The genes are TRBV12-3 or TRBV12-4 and TRBJ2-7; perhaps TRBD2 as D (6 bases). With 7 bases removed from V and 0 bases from J, the gap between germline ends came to 13 bases. The CDR3 runs 14 residues. CDR3 bases: TGTGCCAGCACCGTTTACGGGAGCTCCTACGAGCAGTACTTC. Residues: CASTVYGSSYEQYF.

This clonotype came up a few times. V and J are TRBV7-9 and TRBJ1-1, with D unresolved. Germline V gene data show CDR1 as SEHNR and CDR2 as FQNEAQ (reference sequence). V shed 5 bases and J shed 5 bases, with 15 bases lying between them. CDR3 size: 14 residues. The CDR3 DNA reads as TGTGCCAGCAGCCCGTGGTCCCATGGAACTGAAGCTTTCTTT. It translates to CASSPWSHGTEAFF.

The chain carries TRBV19 and TRBJ2-1, with D unresolved. CDR1 is LNHDA and CDR2 is SQIVND in the germline V gene (reference sequence). With 7 bases removed from V and 2 bases from J, the gap between germline ends came to 12 bases. This CDR3 has 14 residues. CDR3 loop: CASTQSPAYNEQFF. In nucleotides, the CDR3 is TGTGCCAGTACCCAATCCCCAGCCTACAATGAGCAGTTCTTC. Drawing the rest from reference TRBV19 and TRBJ2-1, the complete variable domain is DGGITQSPKYLFRKEGQNVTLSCEQNLNHDAMYWYRQDPGQGLRLIYYSQIVNDFQKGDIAEGYSVSREKKESFPLTVTSAQKNPTAFYLCASTQSPAYNEQFFGPGTRLTVL.

The chain joins TRBV20-1 to TRBJ2-1, with D unresolved. V lost 3 bases and J lost 8, with 14 bases in between. The CDR3 is made up of 13 amino acids. Germline lookup yields CDR1 DFQATT and CDR2 SNEGSKA (reference sequence). In DNA form, the CDR3 reads TGCAGTGCTAGCGGGCGGACCGGTGATGAGCAGTTCTTC. Encoded protein: CSASGRTGDEQFF.

This clonotype was picked up a small number of times. The rearrangement joins TRBV6-5 to TRBJ2-4; no firm D call. Germline-derived CDR1 and CDR2 are MNHEY and SVGAGI. Trimming removed 0 bases from V and 1 base from J, with 7 bases in between. The CDR3 has 15 amino acids. CDR3 coding DNA: TGTGCCAGCAGTTACTCTCGGGCGGCCAAAAACATTCAGTACTTC. This codes for CASSYSRAAKNIQYF.

This clonotype has a handful of counts. The V and J genes are TRBV2 and TRBJ2-7, with 9 bases fitting TRBD1. V gave up 3 bases and J gave up 3 bases; unmatched junction bases: 3. The CDR3 is 14 residues long. CDR1 and CDR2 (germline): SNHLY, FYNNEI. CDR3 DNA sequence: TGTGCCAGCAGTGACCGGGACAGGGTCTACGAGCAGTACTTC. It translates to CASSDRDRVYEQYF.

This clonotype was counted a few times. This chain joins TRBV12-3 or TRBV12-4 and TRBJ1-6, with D possibly TRBD1 on 5 matching bases. V was shortened by 10 bases and J by 0 bases, with 13 bases between the two germline ends. This CDR3 has 15 amino acids. The CDR3 loop reads CATRGRSSYNSPLHF. CDR3 nucleotide sequence: TGTGCCACCCGGGGCAGGTCCTCCTATAATTCACCCCTCCACTTT.

This clonotype was detected only a few times. This chain links TRBV20-1 with TRBJ1-2; D ambiguous. Trimming stripped 6 bases from V and 10 bases from J, with 12 bases between. The CDR3 runs 10 residues. The V gene's germline CDR1 is DFQATT and CDR2 SNEGSKA (reference sequence). The CDR3 DNA follows: TGCAGTGCAAGGCTTACCCCCTACACCTTC. Translating gives CSARLTPYTF.

This clonotype was counted only a few times. This chain connects TRBV6-2 or TRBV6-3 to TRBJ1-2, with D possibly matching TRBD1 (6 bases). Trimming cost V 7 bases and J 3 bases, with 9 bases left between them. The CDR3 contains 12 residues. Germline V lookup: CDR1 MNHEY, CDR2 SVGEGT. The CDR3, as DNA: TGTGCCAGCACCAGACAGGACTATGGCTACACCTTC. Residues: CASTRQDYGYTF.